Given below is one TCR beta chain in context. Its antigen is unidentified. Sequencing was performed with immunoSEQ multiplex PCR; in TCRdb, only in-frame clones are kept and a portion is missing. The profile shows under 250,000 clones, around 93% of them singletons. Germline V CDR1 and CDR2: MNHEY, SVGAGI. Losses at the gene ends were 2 bases for V and 4 bases for J; bases not matched to a gene: 9. This CDR3 spans 16 amino acids. This specimen comes from a study of T cell responses to AZD1222 COVID-19 vaccine. Study-wide points: With two AZD1222 doses given, Spike-specific TCR breadth and depth both rose. Nearly half of the spike-specific TCRs reportedly recognize variant regions that carry no mutations. Clonal diversity was possibly underestimated, and the donors were mostly white British, with more females. Only a handful of AZD1222 recipients, more than 5 in all, had baseline seropositivity.

This specimen consisted of peripheral blood, obtained on day 0 of MenACWY control vaccination. V and J are TRBV6-5 and TRBJ1-2; 8 positions agree with TRBD1. The sequence was collected from an adult in good health. This chain's CDR3 is CASSYGQGLMRYGYTF. The CDR3 nucleotides are TGTGCCAGCAGTTACGGACAGGGCCTAATGCGCTATGGCTACACCTTC.